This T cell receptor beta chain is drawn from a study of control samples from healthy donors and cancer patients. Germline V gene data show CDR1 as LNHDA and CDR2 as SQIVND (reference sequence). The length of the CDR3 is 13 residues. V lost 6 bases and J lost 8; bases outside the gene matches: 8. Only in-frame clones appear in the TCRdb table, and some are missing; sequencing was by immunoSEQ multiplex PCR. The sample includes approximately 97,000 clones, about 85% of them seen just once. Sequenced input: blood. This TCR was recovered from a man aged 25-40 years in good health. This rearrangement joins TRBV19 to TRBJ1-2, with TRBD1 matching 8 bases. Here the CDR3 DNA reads TGTGCCAGTAGCCTCGGACAGGGTTACGGCTACACCTTC. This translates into CASSLGQGYGYTF.